Listed here are 13 T cell receptor beta chains from one sample, sequenced in a study of blood T cells in healthy people across ages. A second about 7 to 12 cycle PCR used barcoded and J-beta primers. One entry per CDR3 protein results from TCRdb running MiXCR on the 5' RACE reads. The sample holds about 400,000 distinct CDR3 sequences, roughly half seen once. Input material: blood. The receptors shown here come from a man aged 55-75 years in good health.

This clonotype was counted a few times. V usage is TRBV20-1 and J usage is TRBJ2-7; 9 nucleotides agree with TRBD1. J was trimmed by 5 bases and V by 3 bases; bases with no gene match: 11. This CDR3 comprises 15 residues. The germline V gene encodes CDR1 DFQATT and CDR2 SNEGSKA (reference sequence). CDR3 sequence (DNA): TGCAGTGCTAGGGGCGGGGACAGGGTTTTCCACGAGCAGTACTTC. Its translation: CSARGGDRVFHEQYF.

The chain links TRBV11-1 to TRBJ2-1; 8 nucleotides agree with TRBD1. The last part of the DNA fits TRBJ2-7 better; the J call may be wrong. Germline values: CDR1 SGHAT, CDR2 FQDESV (reference sequence). CDR3 size: 16 residues. The CDR3, as DNA: TGTGCCAGCAGTTCGGATACTTCGGGACAGGCCTACGAGCAGTACTTC. This sequence encodes CASSSDTSGQAYEQYF.

This clonotype came up a few times. V and J are TRBV14 and TRBJ2-5, with 7 positions matching TRBD2. Germline V gene data show CDR1 as SGHDN and CDR2 as FVKESK. The CDR3 extends over 18 amino acids. Germline trimming cut 0 bases from V and 1 base from J; bases unmatched to any gene: 11. CDR3 nucleotides: TGTGCCAGCAGCCAAGATCGATTGCGGGAGTATTTCCAAGAGACCCAGTACTTC. Translated, it gives CASSQDRLREYFQETQYF.

The gene calls are TRBV18 and TRBJ1-2; 8 bases are a match to TRBD1. The CDR3 runs to 14 residues. V shed 3 bases and J 9 bases; nucleotides not matched to a gene: 9. Per germline, CDR1 KGHSH and CDR2 LQKENI. The CDR3 DNA follows: TGTGCCAGCTCACCGCGAGGGGACAGGCTCAGCTACACCTTC. As protein: CASSPRGDRLSYTF.

V and J are TRBV20-1 and TRBJ1-1; possibly TRBD1 for D (5 bases). The germline gives CDR1 DFQATT, CDR2 SNEGSKA (reference sequence). Trimming left V 4 bases short and J 0 bases short, with 12 bases between. This CDR3 spans 14 amino acids. CDR3 amino acids: CSAKLGAMNTEAFF. The CDR3 DNA sequence: TGCAGTGCTAAGCTCGGGGCAATGAACACTGAAGCTTTCTTT.

The rearrangement joins TRBV2 to TRBJ1-5; D unclear. CDR3 length equals 14 residues. Per germline, CDR1 SNHLY and CDR2 FYNNEI. Trimming shortened V by 7 bases and J by 2 bases, and 12 bases separated the two germline ends. CDR3 in DNA: TGTGCCAGCAAGAAGGGAGGTGGCAATCAGCCCCAGCATTTT. Amino acid sequence: CASKKGGGNQPQHF.

The V gene is TRBV4-3, the J gene TRBJ2-6; D gene ambiguous. Germline V gene sequence: CDR1 LGHNA, CDR2 YSLEER. Trimming took off 3 bases at V and 9 bases at J, with 9 bases between the two ends. CDR3 size: 13 residues. CDR3 sequence (DNA): TGCGCCAGCAGCCAGGGCTGGGACAACGTCCTGACTTTC. It is translated as CASSQGWDNVLTF.

The chain has TRBV3-1 and TRBJ2-5, with D maybe TRBD1 (5 bases). The CDR3 length is 15 residues. V was clipped by 3 bases and J by 1 base, with 12 bases between them. CDR1 LGHDT and CDR2 YNNKEL come from the germline V gene (reference sequence). The CDR3 region has the DNA TGTGCCAGCAGCCATCCCCGCCAGGGCCAAGAGACCCAGTACTTC. It yields the protein CASSHPRQGQETQYF.

This clonotype showed up many times. J is TRBJ2-5 and V is TRBV25-1; D unclear. V dropped 10 bases and J dropped 0 bases, with 18 bases sitting between them. The germline gives CDR1 MGHDK, CDR2 SYGVNS. There are 15 residues in the CDR3. The CDR3 loop is CATSLGTINQETQYF. CDR3 in DNA: TGTGCCACATCCTTGGGAACGATTAACCAAGAGACCCAGTACTTC. Full variable domain (rest looked up from reference TRBV25-1 and TRBJ2-5): EADIYQTPRYLVIGTGKKITLECSQTMGHDKMYWYQQDPGMELHLIHYSYGVNSTEKGDLSSESTVSRIRTEHFPLTLESARPSHTSQYLCATSLGTINQETQYFGPGTRLLVL.

V and J are TRBV7-8 and TRBJ2-1, with 11 bases lining up with TRBD2. From germline, CDR1 is SGHVS and CDR2 FQNEAQ. Unmatched junction bases numbered 9, after V lost 3 bases and J lost 8 bases. The CDR3 is 16 amino acids. This CDR3 reads CASSLVDFSGRDEQFF. CDR3 DNA: TGTGCCAGCAGCTTGGTCGACTTTAGCGGGAGGGATGAGCAGTTCTTC. Full variable domain (outside the CDR3, taken from reference TRBV7-8 and TRBJ2-1): GAGVSQSPRYKVAKRGQDVALRCDPISGHVSLFWYQQALGQGPEFLTYFQNEAQLDKSGLPSDRFFAERPEGSVSTLKIQRTQQEDSAVYLCASSLVDFSGRDEQFFGPGTRLTVL.

As concerns this clonotype: Just one base apart from a much larger clone, this may be a read error. The chain employs TRBV6-1 and TRBJ2-1; 11 positions agree with TRBD2. The assigned J gene may be wrong: the sequence end matches TRBJ2-7 better. In germline, CDR1 is MNHNS, CDR2 SASEGT. This CDR3 comprises 17 residues. The CDR3 spells CASTRGTSGRSYNEQYF. As DNA, the CDR3 is TGTGCCAGCACACGCGGGACTAGCGGACGCTCCTACAATGAGCAGTACTTC.

V and J are TRBV10-3 and TRBJ2-3, with unresolved D. V was trimmed by 4 bases and J by 2 bases, leaving 4 bases between them. This CDR3 comprises 12 residues. CDR1 is ENHRY, CDR2 SYGVKD, per germline. The CDR3 DNA sequence: TGTGCCATCAGTGTATCCACAGATACGCAGTATTTT. Its protein product is CAISVSTDTQYF.

The genes are TRBV20-1 and TRBJ2-3; TRBD2 aligns across 10 bases. Germline V lookup: CDR1 DFQATT, CDR2 SNEGSKA (reference sequence). This CDR3 has 13 residues. After removal of 5 bases from V and 10 bases from J, the junction contained 9 bases not matched to a gene. The DNA of the CDR3 is TGCAGTGCTGAAAGGACTAGCGGTGGAGCGCAGTATTTT. Amino acids: CSAERTSGGAQYF.